This T cell receptor (beta chain) was retrieved from a study of blood T cell repertoires in COVID-19 (dated by TCRdb to 2018 to 2021). Regarding the complete study: Samples from collaborators originated in the United States, Italy and Spain and spanned both the acute and convalescent phases of COVID-19. The prospective study material was composed of cDNA or gDNA derived from T cells, B-cell-depleted T cells, or PBMCs. Deeply sampled blood TCRbeta repertoires from subjects exposed to, actively infected with, or recovered from COVID-19 were included in the dataset. The repertoires were released in a freely available public database meant as a resource for research on the immune response to SARS-CoV-2. The samples were drawn from the first 160 participants of the ongoing ImmuneRACE study and from 950 to 1,500 subjects provided by 6 global collaborators. A de-identified subject ID, COVID-19 status, age in years and sex were almost always included in the sample metadata. Where available, HLA class I and class II types were obtained from metadata supplied by the sample provider rather than from assay-based typing. Overall study results and their limits: Clinical and demographic metadata were provided uncurated, with the amount varying by source and participant.

In the case of this clone: Its antigen is not yet known. No base quality information exists; no much larger clone differs at one position.

TCRbeta CDR3 regions were amplified from genomic DNA by means of the immunoSEQ Assay, a bias-controlled multiplex PCR. Processing in the source paper ran as follows. Nucleated cell counts per sample were estimated from amplification of reference gene primers within the assay. To quantify the absolute abundance of each unique TCRbeta CDR3 rearrangement, sequence reads were collapsed and filtered. Productive Simpson clonality was computed per sample as the square root of Simpson's diversity index over productive rearrangements. Not all clones reach the TCRdb copy of this immuneACCESS table, which keeps in-frame sequences only. Checked studies attribute under half of the gap to unresolved V genes and leave the rest unexplained. V, J and clone size are taken as reported in that table, and D and trimming were inferred from the DNA itself. The sample table records approximately 24,000 clones; approximately 92% of these occur just once. The top ten clones comprise roughly a fifth of the sample.

The collaborating institutions used their own protocols to collect whole blood in K2EDTA tubes. Collaborator samples were shipped for TCRbeta analysis as frozen whole blood, isolated PBMCs, or DNA extracted from either sample type. This receptor was identified in a human donor in a cohort sampled during active COVID-19. The specimen sequenced was peripheral blood.

The CDR3: CASSPTPGLAGVLDTQYF. The sequenced DNA: TGTGCCAGCAGCCCCACCCCGGGACTAGCGGGAGTTCTAGATACGCAGTATTTT. The chain couples TRBV7-3 to TRBJ2-3; 14 bases in between match TRBD2. Including cysteine and phenylalanine, the CDR3 has 18 amino acids. Only the CDR3 DNA stays, 54 bases, in frame from base 1. V is pruned by 5 bases and J by 5 bases, leaving 12 bases of the junction without a gene match. CDR1 and CDR2, per the germline V gene, are SGHTA and FQGTGA.